This TCR beta chain derives from a study of T cell responses to AZD1222 COVID-19 vaccine. Between the trimmed V and J ends, which lost 6 bases and 6 bases, there was a span of 14 bases. CDR3 length: 14 residues. In germline, CDR1 is MDHEN, CDR2 SYDVKM. Notes on the study in general: Females outnumbered males among donors, who were mostly white British; clonal diversity was possibly underestimated. CD4 TCRs covered the whole spike, strongest at regions 160-218 and 743-854. Increased Spike-specific TCR breadth and depth were observed after two AZD1222 doses.

About this clone: The antigen is not known.

Only in-frame clones appear in the TCRdb table, and some are missing; sequencing was by immunoSEQ multiplex PCR. The sample has 65,000 to 70,000 clones, around 83% seen once. The sequences come from peripheral blood, collected on day 0 of AZD1222 vaccination. The TCR comes from an adult in good health. The rearrangement links TRBV28 to TRBJ2-2; D is unresolved. CDR3 sequence: CASRDPCLSGELFF. The CDR3 bases are TGTGCCAGCAGGGACCCGTGCTTATCCGGGGAGCTGTTTTTT.